The rows below give T cell receptor beta chains drawn from one sample of a study of T cells in Graves' hyperthyroidism and ophthalmopathy. TCRdb itself ran the multiplex PCR reads through MiXCR, one entry per CDR3 protein. The sample lists about 340,000 distinct CDR3 sequences, 21% seen once, with around half in the top ten. Sequenced sample: blood. Receptors were obtained from a woman aged 45-60 years with Graves' hyperthyroidism. The CDR3 runs from the conserved cysteine through the conserved F or W. The D gene is left open where the match is weak. Some rows mark clone size as missing; the rest say once, few, many or name a class of expanded clone.

len	v_gene	abundance	j_gene	d_gene	CDR3aa	CDR3nt
14	TRBV20-1	many	TRBJ2-1	TRBD2	CSAAGTSGYNEQFF	TGCAGTGCCGCCGGGACTAGCGGTTACAATGAGCAGTTCTTC
13	TRBV28	many	TRBJ2-7	.	CASSLVSDYEQYF	TGTGCCAGCAGTTTGGTTAGCGACTACGAGCAGTACTTC
16	TRBV12-3/TRBV12-4	.	TRBJ2-1	TRBD2	CASRSPGLAGGNEQFF	TGTGCCAGCAGATCCCCCGGACTAGCGGGAGGCAATGAGCAGTTCTTC
14	TRBV5-1	few	TRBJ2-1	.	CASSLGDFYNEQFF	TGCGCCAGCAGCTTGGGGGACTTCTACAATGAGCAGTTCTTC
17	TRBV7-4	many	TRBJ2-7	TRBD2	CASSFREGTGEVYEQYF	TGTGCCAGCAGCTTTCGGGAGGGTACGGGAGAGGTCTACGAGCAGTACTTC
15	TRBV28	.	TRBJ2-3	.	CASSEGGTSTDTQYF	TGTGCCAGCAGTGAGGGGGGAACTAGCACAGATACGCAGTATTTT
12	TRBV7-8	many	TRBJ2-5	.	CASSSGTPHQYF	TGTGCCAGCAGCTCCGGGACTCCACACCAGTACTTC
16	TRBV27	few	TRBJ2-2	.	CASSLERDSNTGELFF	TGTGCCAGCAGTTTAGAGCGGGACAGTAACACCGGGGAGCTGTTTTTT
14	TRBV18	many	TRBJ2-1	.	CASSSRVKKNEQFF	TGTGCCAGCTCATCCCGGGTCAAGAAGAATGAGCAGTTCTTC
19	TRBV7-2	few	TRBJ2-1	TRBD1	CASSQRPKYRDRAYNEQFF	TGTGCCAGCAGCCAACGACCTAAATACCGGGACAGGGCATACAATGAGCAGTTCTTC
12	TRBV3-1	.	TRBJ2-1	.	CASSPSYSEQFF	TGTGCCAGCAGCCCCTCTTACAGTGAGCAGTTCTTC
12	TRBV6-1	many	TRBJ1-1	.	CASSERDTEAFF	TGTGCCAGCAGTGAAAGAGACACTGAAGCTTTCTTT
16	TRBV19	.	TRBJ1-5	TRBD1	CASSIRDRGEIQPQHF	TGTGCCAGTAGTATAAGGGACAGGGGGGAGATTCAGCCCCAGCATTTT
16	TRBV11-3	many	TRBJ2-1	TRBD2	CASRQMASGSKNEQFF	TGTGCCAGCAGACAAATGGCTAGCGGGAGTAAGAATGAGCAGTTCTTC
12	TRBV30	many	TRBJ1-1	.	CAGLAGGVVAFF	TGTGCCGGATTGGCGGGCGGGGTTGTAGCTTTCTTT
18	TRBV11-3	many	TRBJ2-1	TRBD2	CASSPGLAGPSSYNEQFF	TGTGCCAGCAGCCCCGGACTAGCGGGACCTAGCTCCTACAATGAGCAGTTCTTC
15	TRBV5-1	many	TRBJ2-7	.	CASSLGQVEPYEQYF	TGCGCCAGCAGCTTGGGACAGGTTGAACCCTACGAGCAGTACTTC
15	TRBV7-8	many	TRBJ2-7	TRBD1	CASSSSGTASYEQYF	TGTGCCAGCAGCTCCTCCGGGACAGCCTCCTACGAGCAGTACTTC
13	TRBV20-1	few	TRBJ1-2	.	CSARMRGSGGYTF	TGCAGTGCTAGGATGAGGGGTTCGGGTGGCTACACCTTC